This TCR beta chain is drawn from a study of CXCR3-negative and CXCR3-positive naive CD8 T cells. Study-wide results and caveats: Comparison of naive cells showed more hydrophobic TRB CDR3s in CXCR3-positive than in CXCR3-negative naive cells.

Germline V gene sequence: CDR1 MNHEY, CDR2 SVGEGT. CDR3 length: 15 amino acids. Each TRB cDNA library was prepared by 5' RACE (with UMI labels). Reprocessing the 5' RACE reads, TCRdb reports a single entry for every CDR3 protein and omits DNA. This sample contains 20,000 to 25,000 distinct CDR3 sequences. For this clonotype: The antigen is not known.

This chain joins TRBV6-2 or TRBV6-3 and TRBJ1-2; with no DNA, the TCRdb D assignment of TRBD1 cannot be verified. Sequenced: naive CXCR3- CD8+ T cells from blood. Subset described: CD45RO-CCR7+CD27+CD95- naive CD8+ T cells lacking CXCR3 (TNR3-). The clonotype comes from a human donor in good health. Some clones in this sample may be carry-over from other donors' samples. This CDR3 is CASEKGPPFLEGYTF.